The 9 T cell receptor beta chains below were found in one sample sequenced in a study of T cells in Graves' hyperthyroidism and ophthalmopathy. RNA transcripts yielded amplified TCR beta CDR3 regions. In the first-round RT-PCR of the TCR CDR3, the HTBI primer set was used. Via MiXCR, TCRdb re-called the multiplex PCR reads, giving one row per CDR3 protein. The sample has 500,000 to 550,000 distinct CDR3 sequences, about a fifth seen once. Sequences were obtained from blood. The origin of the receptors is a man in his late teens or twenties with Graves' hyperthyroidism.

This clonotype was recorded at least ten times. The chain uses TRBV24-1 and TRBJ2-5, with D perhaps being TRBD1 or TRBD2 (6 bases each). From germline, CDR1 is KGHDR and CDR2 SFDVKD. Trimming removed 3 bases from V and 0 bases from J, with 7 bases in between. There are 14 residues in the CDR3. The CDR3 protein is CATSDRGDQETQYF. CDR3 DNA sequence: TGTGCCACCAGTGATAGGGGGGACCAAGAGACCCAGTACTTC.

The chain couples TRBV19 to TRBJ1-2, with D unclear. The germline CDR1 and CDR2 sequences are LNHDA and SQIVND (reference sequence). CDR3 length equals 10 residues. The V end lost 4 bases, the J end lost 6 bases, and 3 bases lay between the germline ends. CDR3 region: CASSKNGYTF. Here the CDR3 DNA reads TGTGCCAGTAGTAAAAATGGCTACACCTTC.

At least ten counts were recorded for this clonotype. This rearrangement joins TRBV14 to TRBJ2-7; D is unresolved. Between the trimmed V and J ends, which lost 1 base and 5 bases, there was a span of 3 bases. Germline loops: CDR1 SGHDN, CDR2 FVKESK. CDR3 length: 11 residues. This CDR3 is CASSQADEQYF. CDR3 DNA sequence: TGTGCCAGCAGCCAAGCGGACGAGCAGTACTTC. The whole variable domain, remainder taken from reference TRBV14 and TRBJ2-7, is EAGVTQFPSHSVIEKGQTVTLRCDPISGHDNLYWYRRVMGKEIKFLLHFVKESKQDESGMPNNRFLAERTGGTYSTLKVQPAELEDSGVYFCASSQADEQYFGPGTRLTVT.

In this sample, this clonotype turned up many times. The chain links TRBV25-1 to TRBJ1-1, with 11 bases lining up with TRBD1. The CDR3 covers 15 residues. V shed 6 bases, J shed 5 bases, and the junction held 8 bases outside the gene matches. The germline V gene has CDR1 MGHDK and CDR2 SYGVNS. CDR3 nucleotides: TGTGCCAGCAGGCCGAGGACAGGGGGCGGGACTGAAGCTTTCTTT. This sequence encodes CASRPRTGGGTEAFF.

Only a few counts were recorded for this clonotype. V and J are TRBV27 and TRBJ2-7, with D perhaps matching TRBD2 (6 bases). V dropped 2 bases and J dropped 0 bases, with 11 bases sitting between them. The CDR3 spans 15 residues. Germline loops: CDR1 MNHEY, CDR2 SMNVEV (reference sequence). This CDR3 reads CASSLGTFSSYEQYF. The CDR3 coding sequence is TGTGCCAGCAGTTTAGGGACTTTTAGCTCCTACGAGCAGTACTTC.

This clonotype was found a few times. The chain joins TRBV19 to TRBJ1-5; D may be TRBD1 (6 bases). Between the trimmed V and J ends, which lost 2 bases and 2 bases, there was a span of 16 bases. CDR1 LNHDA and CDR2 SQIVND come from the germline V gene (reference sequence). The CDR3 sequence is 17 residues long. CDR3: CASSIFRTAQRNQPQHF. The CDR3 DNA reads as TGTGCCAGTAGTATATTTCGGACAGCACAACGCAATCAGCCCCAGCATTTT.

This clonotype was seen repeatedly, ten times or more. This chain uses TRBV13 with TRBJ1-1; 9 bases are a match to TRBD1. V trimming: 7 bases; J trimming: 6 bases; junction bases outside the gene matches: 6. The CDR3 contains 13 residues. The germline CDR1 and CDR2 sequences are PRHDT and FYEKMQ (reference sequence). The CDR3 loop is CASKKQGAPEAFF. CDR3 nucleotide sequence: TGTGCCAGCAAGAAACAGGGGGCCCCTGAAGCTTTCTTT. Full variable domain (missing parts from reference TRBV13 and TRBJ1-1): AAGVIQSPRHLIKEKRETATLKCYPIPRHDTVYWYQQGPGQDPQFLISFYEKMQSDKGSIPDRFSAQQFSDYHSELNMSSLELGDSALYFCASKKQGAPEAFFGQGTRLTVV.

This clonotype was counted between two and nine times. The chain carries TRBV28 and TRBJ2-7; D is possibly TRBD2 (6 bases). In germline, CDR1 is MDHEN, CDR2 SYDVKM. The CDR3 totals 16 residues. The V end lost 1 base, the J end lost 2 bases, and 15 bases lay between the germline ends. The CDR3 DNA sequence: TGTGCCAGCAGTTTATATTCCCGGGACTTAACCTACGAGCAGTACTTC. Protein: CASSLYSRDLTYEQYF.

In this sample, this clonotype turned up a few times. CDR3 DNA sequence: TGTGCCAGTAGTCCCCGGGGGCCAGTGGGCAATCAGCCCCAGCATTTT. Encoded protein: CASSPRGPVGNQPQHF. The J gene is TRBJ1-5, the V gene TRBV19; D may be TRBD1 (6 bases). CDR1 is LNHDA, CDR2 SQIVND, per germline (reference sequence). CDR3 size: 16 residues. The V and J ends lost 5 bases and 2 bases respectively, with 16 bases between them.